Below, one T cell receptor (delta chain) is given with its context. The sample has other DNA sequences that encode this CDR3 too. The data belong to a study of gamma-delta chains in newborns, infants, children. Study overall: Microbial exposure reportedly drives polyclonal innate γδ T cell expansion after birth.

TCRdb reprocessed the reads using CATT. Here the sample spans several thousand delta-chain clones, around 2.7% being singletons. The source material was blood. The clonotype was recovered from a child who was a newborn, infant or young child, either healthy, febrile or measles-vaccinated (not recorded which).

The CDR3 DNA follows: TGTGCCTGTGACACCGGAAGTCTCGGACACCTGGGGGCTTATACCGATAAACTCATCTTT. Its protein product is CACDTGSLGHLGAYTDKLIF. The V gene is TRDV2, the J gene TRDJ1; 7 nucleotides line up with TRDD3. The CDR3 spans 20 residues. Losses at the gene ends were 0 bases for V and 2 bases for J; bases not matched to a gene: 20. Germline-derived CDR1 and CDR2 are GEAIGNYY and EKD.